This T cell receptor beta chain comes out of a study of blood T cell repertoires in COVID-19. For the study at large: Samples of COVID-19 (acute and convalescent) were obtained from the United States, Italy and Spain.

Some clones are missing from TCRdb's copy, which holds only in-frame ones; the method was immunoSEQ multiplex PCR. The profile shows roughly 310,000 clones, roughly 90% of them singletons. The V and J ends lost 5 bases and 4 bases, in that order; junction bases with no gene match: 5. Germline CDR1 LGHDT, CDR2 YNNKEL (reference sequence). This CDR3 is built from 16 residues. The specimen was peripheral blood. The chain links TRBV3-1 (or the pseudogene TRBV3-2) to TRBJ2-2, with 12 bases matching TRBD2. The sequence derives from a woman younger than 45 with COVID-19, enrolled during active disease. The CDR3 loop reads CASSGGTSGRTGELFF. The CDR3 DNA follows: TGTGCCAGCAGCGGGGGGACTAGCGGGCGCACCGGGGAGCTGTTTTTT.